This T cell receptor (beta chain) was sequenced for a study of cytomegalovirus exposure and HLA in healthy donors. With 60 Vbeta and 13 Jbeta primers, the PCR was carried out. Clones were sequenced by immunoSEQ multiplex PCR, and TCRdb holds only the in-frame ones, with some missing. Counted here are some 220,000 clones, about 85% occurring once; the ten biggest clones make up about 0.25%. V gave up 6 bases and J gave up 2 bases, with 15 bases separating them. The CDR3 has 15 residues. Looked up from germline, CDR1 is MRHNA and CDR2 is SNTAGT. This chain connects TRBV6-4 to TRBJ2-3, with a tentative D call TRBD1 (5 bases). Sequenced material: PBMCs. The sequence derives from a girl aged 2-10 years in good health and CMV-seronegative. The CDR3 DNA is TGTGCCAGCAGCTTAGGGGTCTCCCCCACAGATACGCAGTATTTT. Its protein product is CASSLGVSPTDTQYF.